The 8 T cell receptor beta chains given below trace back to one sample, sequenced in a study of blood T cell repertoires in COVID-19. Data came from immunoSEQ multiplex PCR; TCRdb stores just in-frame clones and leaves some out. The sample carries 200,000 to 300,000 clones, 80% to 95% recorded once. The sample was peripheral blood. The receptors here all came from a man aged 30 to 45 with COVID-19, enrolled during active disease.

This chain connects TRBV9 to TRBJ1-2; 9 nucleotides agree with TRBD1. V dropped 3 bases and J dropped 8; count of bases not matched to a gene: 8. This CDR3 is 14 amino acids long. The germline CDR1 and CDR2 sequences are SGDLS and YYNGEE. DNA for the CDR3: TGTGCCAGCAGCGCGAGCGACAGGGGGTACGGCTACACCTTC. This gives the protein CASSASDRGYGYTF.

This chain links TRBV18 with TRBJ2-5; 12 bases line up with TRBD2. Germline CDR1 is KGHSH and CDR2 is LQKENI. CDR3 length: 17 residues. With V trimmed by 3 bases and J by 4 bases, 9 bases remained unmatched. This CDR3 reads CASSPALAGGRGETQYF. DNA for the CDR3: TGTGCCAGCTCACCCGCGCTAGCGGGGGGGCGAGGAGAGACCCAGTACTTC.

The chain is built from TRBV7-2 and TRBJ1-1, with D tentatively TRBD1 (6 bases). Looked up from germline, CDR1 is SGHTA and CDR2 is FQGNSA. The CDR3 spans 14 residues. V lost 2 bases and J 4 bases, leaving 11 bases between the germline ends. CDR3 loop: CASSLRGGGTEAFF. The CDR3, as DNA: TGTGCCAGCAGCTTAAGGGGGGGAGGCACTGAAGCTTTCTTT.

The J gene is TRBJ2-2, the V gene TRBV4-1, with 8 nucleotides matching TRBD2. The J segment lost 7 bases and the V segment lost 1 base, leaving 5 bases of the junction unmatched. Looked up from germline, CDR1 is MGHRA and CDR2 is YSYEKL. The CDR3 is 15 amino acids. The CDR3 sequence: CASSQAGGRRGELFF. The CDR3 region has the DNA TGCGCCAGCAGCCAAGCGGGGGGGCGGCGCGGGGAGCTGTTTTTT.

The CDR3 region is CAISEGPEGRNTEAFF. Written as DNA, the CDR3 is TGTGCCATCAGTGAAGGGCCGGAAGGGAGGAACACTGAAGCTTTCTTT. The V call is TRBV10-3, the J call TRBJ1-1; D is unclear. The CDR3 is made up of 16 amino acids. Germline V gene lookup returns CDR1 ENHRY and CDR2 SYGVKD. The ends were cut back, 3 bases at V and 1 base at J, with 15 bases in the middle.

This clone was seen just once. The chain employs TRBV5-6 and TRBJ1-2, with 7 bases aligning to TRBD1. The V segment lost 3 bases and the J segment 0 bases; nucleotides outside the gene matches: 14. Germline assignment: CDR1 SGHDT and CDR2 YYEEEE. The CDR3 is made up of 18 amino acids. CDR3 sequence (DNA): TGTGCCAGCAGCTCTCTCACAGGGGTCTATCTACCTAACTATGGCTACACCTTC. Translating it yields CASSSLTGVYLPNYGYTF.

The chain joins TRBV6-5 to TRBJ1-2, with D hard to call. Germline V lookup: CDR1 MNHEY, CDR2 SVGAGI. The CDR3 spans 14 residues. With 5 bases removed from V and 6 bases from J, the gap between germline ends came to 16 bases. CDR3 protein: CASSPREAPNGYTF. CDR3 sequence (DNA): TGTGCCAGCAGTCCCCGGGAGGCCCCCAATGGCTACACCTTC.

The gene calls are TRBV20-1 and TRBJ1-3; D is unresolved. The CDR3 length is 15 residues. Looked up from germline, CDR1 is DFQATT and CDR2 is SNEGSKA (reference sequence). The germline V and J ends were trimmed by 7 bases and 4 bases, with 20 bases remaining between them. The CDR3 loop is CSVSVYNRMGNTIYF. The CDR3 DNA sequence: TGCAGTGTTAGTGTTTACAACAGAATGGGAAACACCATATATTTT.